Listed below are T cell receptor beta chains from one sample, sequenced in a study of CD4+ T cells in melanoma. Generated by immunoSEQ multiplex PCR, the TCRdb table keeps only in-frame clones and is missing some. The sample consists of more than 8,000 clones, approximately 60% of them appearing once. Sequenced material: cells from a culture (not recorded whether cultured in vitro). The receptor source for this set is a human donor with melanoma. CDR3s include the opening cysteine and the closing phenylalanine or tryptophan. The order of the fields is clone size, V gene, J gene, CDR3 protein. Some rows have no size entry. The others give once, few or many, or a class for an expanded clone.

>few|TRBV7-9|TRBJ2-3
CASSHGSGGEDTQYF
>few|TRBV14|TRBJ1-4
CASSLTTGSGLEKLFF
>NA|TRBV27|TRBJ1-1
CASRTVIFSDQGNTEAFF
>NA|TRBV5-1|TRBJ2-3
CASSSGTSGFDTQYF
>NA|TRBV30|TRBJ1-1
CAWRSSPAGTEAFF
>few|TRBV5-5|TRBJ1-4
CASSPRGGINEKLFF
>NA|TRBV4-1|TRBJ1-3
CASSLGGQAVLNTIYF
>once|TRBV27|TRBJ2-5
CASTATGFGETQYF
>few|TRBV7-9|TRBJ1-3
CASSSPRDGGNTIYF
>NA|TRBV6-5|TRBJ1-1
CASRKPGLIAEAFF
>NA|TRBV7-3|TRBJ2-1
CASSLGLTSGQFF
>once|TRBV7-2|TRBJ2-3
CASSLSADTQYF
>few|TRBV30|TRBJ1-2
CAWSVNRLDEGYTF
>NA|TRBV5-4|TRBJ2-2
CASSLDTLNTGELFF
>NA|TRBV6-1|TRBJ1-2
CASRGDRAPGGYTF
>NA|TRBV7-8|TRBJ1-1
CASSKQASAAEAFF
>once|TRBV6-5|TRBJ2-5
CASSYSRAKTQYF
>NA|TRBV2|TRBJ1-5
CASSERGRNQPQHF
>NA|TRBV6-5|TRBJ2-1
CATQMRGEQFF
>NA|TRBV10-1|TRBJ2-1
CASSEYLAGVNEQFF
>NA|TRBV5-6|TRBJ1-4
CASSFLGQYNEKLFF
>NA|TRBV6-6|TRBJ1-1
CATSSRGNTEAFF
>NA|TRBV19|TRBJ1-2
CASSREGQRGYTF
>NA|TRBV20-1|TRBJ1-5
CSASWQPQHF
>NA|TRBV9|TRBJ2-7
CASSVGQALPYEQYF
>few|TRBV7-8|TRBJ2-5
CASSLARAGYRETQYF
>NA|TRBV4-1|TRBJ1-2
CASSQDARVGYTF
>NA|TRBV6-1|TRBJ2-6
CASRTGASGANVLTF
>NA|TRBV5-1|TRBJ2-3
CASSPPGGGVTQYF
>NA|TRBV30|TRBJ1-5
CAWSAGITQPQHF
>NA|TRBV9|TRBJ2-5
CASSVRSNPGETQYF
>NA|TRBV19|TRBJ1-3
CASTIIDSGNTIYF
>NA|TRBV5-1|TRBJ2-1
CASSRGQQYNEQFF
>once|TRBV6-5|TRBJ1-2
CASRLSGQKSSGYTF
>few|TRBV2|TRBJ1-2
CASRGQGLSNYGYTF
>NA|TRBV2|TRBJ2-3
CASRRTATSDTQYF
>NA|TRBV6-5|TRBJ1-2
CASSTGQYGYTF
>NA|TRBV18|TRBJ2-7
CASSRAGTLYEQYF
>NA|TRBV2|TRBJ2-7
CASRGTGVVHEQYF
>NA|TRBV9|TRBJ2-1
CARRQWEQFF
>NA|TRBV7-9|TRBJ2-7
CASSKTAGVYEQYF
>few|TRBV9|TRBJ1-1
CASSVDRGRNTEAFF
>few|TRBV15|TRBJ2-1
CATQRTQGAFYNEQFF
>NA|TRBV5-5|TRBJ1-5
CASSKGQSNQPQHF
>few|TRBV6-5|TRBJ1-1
CASSYGTGVTEAFF
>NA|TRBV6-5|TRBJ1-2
CASTRDRGTYGYTF
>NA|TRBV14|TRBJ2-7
CASRSGQGREQYF
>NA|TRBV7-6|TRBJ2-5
CASSLNVVQETQYF
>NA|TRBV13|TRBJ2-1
CASSPRWSSYNEQFF
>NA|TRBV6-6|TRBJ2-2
CASSQRQGTGELFF
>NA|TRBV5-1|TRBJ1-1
CASKSGPKTEAFF
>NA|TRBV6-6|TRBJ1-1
CASSYYRTGDETEAFF
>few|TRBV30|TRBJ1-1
CAWSTRMNTEAFF